These 12 T cell receptor beta chains were sequenced from one sample in a study of identical twins' blood T cells. TCRdb processed the 5' RACE reads anew with MiXCR; each CDR3 protein has one entry. This table has fewer than 450,000 distinct CDR3 sequences, over 25% appearing once. The source material was PBMCs. Receptor source: a woman aged 18 to 49 in good health.

The chain is built from TRBV5-1 and TRBJ1-1; D is possibly TRBD1 (5 bases). V was clipped by 0 bases and J by 1 base, with 10 bases between them. CDR1 is SGHRS and CDR2 is YFSETQ in the germline V gene. CDR3 length: 15 amino acids. DNA of the CDR3: TGCGCCAGCAGCTTGGACGCAGGGACGAACACTGAAGCTTTCTTT. This gives the protein CASSLDAGTNTEAFF.

This chain joins TRBV5-1 and TRBJ2-1; TRBD2 matches 13 bases. CDR1 and CDR2 from the germline V gene are SGHRS and YFSETQ. The ends lost 5 bases at V and 10 bases at J; junction bases unmatched: 6. The CDR3 loop spans 14 amino acids. The CDR3 DNA reads as TGCGCCAGCAGAATACTAGCGGGGGGGCCGGAGCAGTTCTTC. Translated: CASRILAGGPEQFF.

The chain carries TRBV7-3 and TRBJ1-2, with unresolved D. CDR3 length: 13 amino acids. V was clipped by 0 bases and J by 7 bases, with 9 bases between them. Germline V gives CDR1 SGHTA, CDR2 FQGTGA. As DNA, the CDR3 is TGTGCCAGCAGCTTAACGGCGTCGGCTGGCTACACCTTC. This encodes CASSLTASAGYTF. The full variable domain, in which reference TRBV7-3 and TRBJ1-2 provide the parts outside the CDR3, is GAGVSQTPSNKVTEKGKYVELRCDPISGHTALYWYRQSLGQGPEFLIYFQGTGAADDSGLPNDRFFAVRPEGSVSTLKIQRTERGDSAVYLCASSLTASAGYTFGSGTRLTVV.

The sample holds a few counts of this clonotype. The chain carries TRBV11-2 and TRBJ2-3; D remains unclear. This CDR3 is 16 amino acids long. Germline V CDR1 and CDR2: SGHAT, FQNNGV. V was clipped by 2 bases and J by 0 bases, with 12 bases between them. The CDR3 region has the DNA TGTGCCAGCAGCTTACGGCCGCTTAGGAGCACAGATACGCAGTATTTT. Protein: CASSLRPLRSTDTQYF.

This clonotype was seen a few times. V is TRBV19 and J is TRBJ1-1; 7 nucleotides align to TRBD1. This CDR3 region has 14 residues. With V trimmed by 5 bases and J by 3 bases, 6 bases remained unmatched. The germline gives CDR1 LNHDA, CDR2 SQIVND (reference sequence). In nucleotides, the CDR3 is TGTGCCAGTAGTCCGCAACAGGGGCACACTGAAGCTTTCTTT. This encodes CASSPQQGHTEAFF.

Notes on this clonotype: At one of its ends the junction is not consistent with the germline gene, which may arise from a read error. The V and J genes are TRBV23-1 and TRBJ1-5; 9 bases align to TRBD1. TRBV23-1 falls under the ORF class, with uncertain function. The length of the CDR3 is 13 residues. CDR3 loop: CTSNRTGDQPQHF. The DNA of the CDR3 is TGCACCAGCAATAGGACAGGGGATCAGCCCCAGCATTTT.

The chain uses TRBV4-3 and TRBJ2-1; D unresolved. Trimming removed 0 bases from V and 9 bases from J, with 12 bases in between. CDR1 LGHNA and CDR2 YSLEER come from the germline V gene. The CDR3 totals 14 residues. This CDR3 reads CASSQDGRIREQFF. The CDR3 bases are TGCGCCAGCAGCCAAGACGGACGGATTCGTGAGCAGTTCTTC.

V usage is TRBV30 and J usage is TRBJ1-4; D gene unclear. The germline gives CDR1 GTSNPN, CDR2 SVGIG (reference sequence). The CDR3 runs to 13 residues. V lost 4 bases and J lost 4, with 10 bases in between. The CDR3 nucleotides read TGTGCCTGGACGCGGCAGGTTAATGAAAAACTGTTTTTT. Translated: CAWTRQVNEKLFF. The variable domain in full, completed from reference TRBV30 and TRBJ1-4, reads SQTIHQWPATLVQPVGSPLSLECTVEGTSNPNLYWYRQAAGRGLQLLFYSVGIGQISSEVPQNLSASRPQDRQFILSSKKLLLSDSGFYLCAWTRQVNEKLFFGSGTQLSVL.

This chain joins TRBV4-1 and TRBJ2-1; tentatively, D is TRBD2 (6 bases). Trimming left V 4 bases short and J 9 bases short, with 13 bases between. The CDR3 is 13 residues long. Per the germline V gene, CDR1 is MGHRA and CDR2 is YSYEKL. The CDR3 nucleotides are TGCGCCAGCAGCCCGGGAGAGAGGGCTGAGCAGTTCTTC. It translates to CASSPGERAEQFF.

The rearrangement uses TRBV20-1 and TRBJ1-6; D is unresolved. The germline CDR1 and CDR2 sequences are DFQATT and SNEGSKA (reference sequence). This CDR3 has 13 amino acids. Trimming cost V 5 bases and J 7 bases, with 12 bases left between them. CDR3 nucleotide sequence: TGCAGTGCTGGTCACTCACGAAATTCACCCCTCCACTTT. Amino acids: CSAGHSRNSPLHF.

This clonotype was counted only a few times. This sequence joins TRBV9 and TRBJ2-1; 9 positions agree with TRBD2. The CDR3 loop spans 15 amino acids. With 4 bases clipped from V and 6 bases from J, the junction kept 8 bases outside the gene matches. CDR1 is SGDLS and CDR2 is YYNGEE in the germline V gene. Written as DNA, the CDR3 is TGTGCCAGCAGCATTAGCGGGAGAGTATTCAATGAGCAGTTCTTC. Its translation: CASSISGRVFNEQFF.

This clonotype was found a few times. The chain uses TRBV29-1 and TRBJ2-1, with D possibly called TRBD1 or TRBD2 (5 bases each). Germline V gene data show CDR1 as SQVTM and CDR2 as ANQGSEA. The CDR3 contains 16 residues. Trimming removed 1 base from V and 0 bases from J, with 13 bases in between. The CDR3 is CSVEVMGVSSYNEQFF. CDR3 nucleotides: TGCAGCGTTGAAGTCATGGGGGTAAGCTCCTACAATGAGCAGTTCTTC.